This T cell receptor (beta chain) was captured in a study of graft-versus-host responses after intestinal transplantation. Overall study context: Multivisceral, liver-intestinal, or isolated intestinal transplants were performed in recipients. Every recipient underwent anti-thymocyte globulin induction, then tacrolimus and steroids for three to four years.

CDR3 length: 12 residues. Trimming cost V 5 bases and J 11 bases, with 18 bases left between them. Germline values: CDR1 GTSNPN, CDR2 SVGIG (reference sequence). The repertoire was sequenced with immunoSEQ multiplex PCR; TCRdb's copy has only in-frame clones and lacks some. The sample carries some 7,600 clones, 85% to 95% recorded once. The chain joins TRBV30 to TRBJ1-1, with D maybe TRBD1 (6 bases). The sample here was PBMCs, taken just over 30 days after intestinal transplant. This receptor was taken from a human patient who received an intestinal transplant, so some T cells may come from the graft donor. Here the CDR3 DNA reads TGTGCCTGGGCTACAGGGCTTAACGCGGCTTTCTTT. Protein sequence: CAWATGLNAAFF.